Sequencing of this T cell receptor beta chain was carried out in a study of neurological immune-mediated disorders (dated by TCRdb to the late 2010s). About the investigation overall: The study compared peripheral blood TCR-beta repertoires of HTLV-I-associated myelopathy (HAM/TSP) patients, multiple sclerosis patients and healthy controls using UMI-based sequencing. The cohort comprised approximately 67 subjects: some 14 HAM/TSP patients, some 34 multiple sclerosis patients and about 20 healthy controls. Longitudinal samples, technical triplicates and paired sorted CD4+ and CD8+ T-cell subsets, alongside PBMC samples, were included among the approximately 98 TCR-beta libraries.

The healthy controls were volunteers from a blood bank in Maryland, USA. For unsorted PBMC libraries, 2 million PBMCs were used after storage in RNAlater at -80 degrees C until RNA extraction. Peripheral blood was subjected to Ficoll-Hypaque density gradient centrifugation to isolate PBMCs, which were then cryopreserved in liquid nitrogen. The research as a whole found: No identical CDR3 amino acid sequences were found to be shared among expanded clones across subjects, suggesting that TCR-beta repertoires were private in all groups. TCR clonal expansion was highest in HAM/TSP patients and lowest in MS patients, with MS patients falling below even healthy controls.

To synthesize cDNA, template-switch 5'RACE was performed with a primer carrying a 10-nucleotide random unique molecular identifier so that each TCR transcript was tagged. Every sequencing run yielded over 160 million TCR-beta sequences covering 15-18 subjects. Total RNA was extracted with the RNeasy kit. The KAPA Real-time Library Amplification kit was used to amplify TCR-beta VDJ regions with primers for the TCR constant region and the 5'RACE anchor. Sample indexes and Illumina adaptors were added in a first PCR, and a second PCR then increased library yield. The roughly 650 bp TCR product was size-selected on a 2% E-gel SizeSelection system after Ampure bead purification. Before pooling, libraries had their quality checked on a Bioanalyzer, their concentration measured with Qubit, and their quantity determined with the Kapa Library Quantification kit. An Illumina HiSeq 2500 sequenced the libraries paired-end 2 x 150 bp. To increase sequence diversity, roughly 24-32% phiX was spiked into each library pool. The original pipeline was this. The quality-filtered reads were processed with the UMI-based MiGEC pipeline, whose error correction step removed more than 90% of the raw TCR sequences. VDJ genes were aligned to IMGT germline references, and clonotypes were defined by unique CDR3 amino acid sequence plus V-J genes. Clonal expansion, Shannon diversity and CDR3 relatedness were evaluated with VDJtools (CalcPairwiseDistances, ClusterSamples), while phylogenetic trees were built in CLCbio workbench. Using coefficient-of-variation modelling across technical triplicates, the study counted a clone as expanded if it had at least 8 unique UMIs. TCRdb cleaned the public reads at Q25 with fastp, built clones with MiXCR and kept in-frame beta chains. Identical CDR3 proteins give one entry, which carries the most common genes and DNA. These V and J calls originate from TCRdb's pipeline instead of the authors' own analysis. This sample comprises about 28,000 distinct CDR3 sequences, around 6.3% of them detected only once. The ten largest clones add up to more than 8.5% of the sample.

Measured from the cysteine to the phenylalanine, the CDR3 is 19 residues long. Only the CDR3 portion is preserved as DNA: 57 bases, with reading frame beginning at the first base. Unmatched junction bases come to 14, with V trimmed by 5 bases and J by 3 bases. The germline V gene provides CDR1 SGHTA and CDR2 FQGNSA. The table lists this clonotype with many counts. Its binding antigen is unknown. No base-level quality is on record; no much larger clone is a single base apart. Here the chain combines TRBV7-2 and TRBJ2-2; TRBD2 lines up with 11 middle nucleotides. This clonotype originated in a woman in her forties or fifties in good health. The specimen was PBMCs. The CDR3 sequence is CASSLRTKMTSGDTGELFF. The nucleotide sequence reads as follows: TGTGCCAGCAGCCTAAGAACTAAAATGACTAGCGGGGACACCGGGGAGCTGTTTTTT. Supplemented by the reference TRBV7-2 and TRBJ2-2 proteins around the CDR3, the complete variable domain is GAGVSQSPSNKVTEKGKDVELRCDPISGHTALYWYRQSLGQGLEFLIYFQGNSAPDKSGLPSDRFSAERTGGSVSTLTIQRTQQEDSAVYLCASSLRTKMTSGDTGELFFGEGSRLTVL.